This TCR beta chain was obtained from a study of control samples from healthy donors and cancer patients. Trimming left V 2 bases short and J 8 bases short, with 10 bases between. This CDR3 spans 13 amino acids. CDR1 is MGHDK and CDR2 is SYGVNS in the germline V gene. The table came from immunoSEQ multiplex PCR; TCRdb's copy has only in-frame clones and leaves some out. The sample includes around 51,000 clones, roughly 86% of them seen just once. This clone was observed a handful of times. The chain carries TRBV25-1 and TRBJ2-1; D remains ambiguous. The TCR comes from a man aged 45 to 65 with head and neck cancer. The material sequenced was PBMCs. The CDR3 loop is CASSENFGDEQFF. The CDR3 DNA sequence: TGTGCCAGCAGTGAAAACTTTGGGGATGAGCAGTTCTTC.